One sample yielded the 20 T cell receptor beta chains listed below, sequenced in a study of CD8 T cells in Susac syndrome. About 0.45 to 1 ug RNA was reverse transcribed with random hexamers. A single record per CDR3 protein comes from TCRdb applying MiXCR to the immunoSEQ multiplex PCR reads. The sample yields under 200,000 distinct CDR3 sequences, about 95% seen once. Source material: CD8+ T cells from PBMCs. The source of these receptors is a human donor with Susac syndrome.

The rearrangement links TRBV6-5 to TRBJ2-7; weak D call: TRBD2 (5 bases). The CDR3 totals 15 residues. V lost 4 bases to trimming and J lost 2 bases, with 15 bases between them. From germline, CDR1 is MNHEY and CDR2 SVGAGI. CDR3 DNA: TGTGCCAGCAGTTTAGGACTTCCCAGCCCCTACGAGCAGTACTTC. It encodes CASSLGLPSPYEQYF.

This chain links TRBV7-2 with TRBJ2-3, with D uncertain. Trimming took off 4 bases at V and 0 bases at J, with 2 bases between the two ends. This CDR3 has 12 amino acids. The V gene's germline CDR1 is SGHTA and CDR2 FQGNSA. The CDR3: CASSWSTDTQYF. Written as DNA, the CDR3 is TGTGCCAGCAGCTGGAGCACAGATACGCAGTATTTT.

This sequence joins TRBV7-9 and TRBJ2-1; no clear D. This CDR3 is 12 amino acids long. Trimming cost V 3 bases and J 9 bases, with 9 bases left between them. Germline values: CDR1 SEHNR, CDR2 FQNEAQ (reference sequence). CDR3 coding DNA: TGTGCCAGCAGCTTGTTAAAAAGTGAGCAGTTCTTC. This encodes CASSLLKSEQFF.

The rearrangement links TRBV20-1 to TRBJ1-2; TRBD1 might be the D (5 bases). V was shortened by 6 bases and J by 8 bases, with 16 bases between the two germline ends. Germline CDR1 is DFQATT and CDR2 is SNEGSKA (reference sequence). The CDR3 is made up of 12 amino acids. The CDR3 sequence: CSAPGGQQGYTF. As DNA, the CDR3 is TGCAGTGCCCCTGGGGGTCAGCAGGGCTACACCTTC.

The chain uses TRBV12-5 and TRBJ1-1, with D hard to call. The CDR3 loop spans 13 amino acids. Per the germline V gene, CDR1 is LGHNT and CDR2 is FRNRAP. Between the trimmed V and J ends, which lost 5 bases and 8 bases, there was a span of 15 bases. This CDR3 reads CASGQEDSTEAFF. CDR3 in DNA: TGTGCTAGTGGTCAGGAGGACTCGACCGAAGCTTTCTTT.

The chain has TRBV19 and TRBJ2-1; 7 bases align to TRBD1. J was trimmed by 3 bases and V by 5 bases; bases with no gene match: 4. CDR1 is LNHDA and CDR2 is SQIVND in the germline V gene (reference sequence). The length of the CDR3 is 14 residues. The CDR3 region is CASSDRDSYNEQFF. The CDR3 region has the DNA TGTGCCAGTAGTGACAGGGACAGCTACAATGAGCAGTTCTTC.

The V call is TRBV4-1, the J call TRBJ2-7; D unclear. The germline V gene has CDR1 MGHRA and CDR2 YSYEKL. The CDR3 sequence is 14 residues long. V was clipped by 0 bases and J by 0 bases, with 6 bases between them. The CDR3 is CASSQDRSSYEQYF. In nucleotides, the CDR3 is TGCGCCAGCAGCCAAGATCGCAGCTCCTACGAGCAGTACTTC.

The gene calls are TRBV9 and TRBJ2-3; 13 positions match TRBD2. The V gene's germline CDR1 is SGDLS and CDR2 YYNGEE. The CDR3 is made up of 17 amino acids. With 2 bases clipped from V and 2 bases from J, the junction kept 5 bases outside the gene matches. The CDR3 DNA follows: TGTGCCAGCAGCGTGTGGGGGACTAGCGGGGTCACAGATACGCAGTATTTT. This gives the protein CASSVWGTSGVTDTQYF.

The chain joins TRBV3-1 to TRBJ2-7; D uncertain. V was trimmed by 0 bases and J by 6 bases, leaving 9 bases between them. The CDR3 covers 13 residues. CDR1 LGHDT and CDR2 YNNKEL come from the germline V gene (reference sequence). The DNA for the CDR3 is TGTGCCAGCAGCCAAGAATCAAGGGCCGAGCAGTACTTC. It specifies CASSQESRAEQYF.

The V gene is TRBV4-1, the J gene TRBJ2-7; D is ambiguous. The V and J ends lost 3 bases and 3 bases respectively, with 9 bases between them. Per germline, CDR1 MGHRA and CDR2 YSYEKL. The CDR3 contains 13 residues. DNA for the CDR3: TGCGCCAGCAGCCATTTTGGAGACTACGAGCAGTACTTC. Its translation is CASSHFGDYEQYF.

V gene TRBV13 combines with J gene TRBJ2-7; TRBD1 aligns across 8 bases. CDR3 length: 15 amino acids. With 6 bases clipped from V and 4 bases from J, the junction kept 11 bases outside the gene matches. The V gene's germline CDR1 is PRHDT and CDR2 FYEKMQ (reference sequence). CDR3 nucleotides: TGTGCCAGCAGTTCGACCGGGACAGGACCATACGAGCAGTACTTC. Its translation is CASSSTGTGPYEQYF.

This clonotype was counted a single time. The genes are TRBV20-1 and TRBJ1-5, with a tentative D call TRBD1 (6 bases). Germline V CDR1 and CDR2: DFQATT, SNEGSKA (reference sequence). Between the trimmed V and J ends, which lost 6 bases and 4 bases, there was a span of 19 bases. CDR3 length: 15 residues. DNA of the CDR3: TGCAGTGCCCCAGCCGTGGACAGAGTTAATCAGCCCCAGCATTTT. Protein product: CSAPAVDRVNQPQHF.

The genes are TRBV15 and TRBJ2-1, with D possibly matching TRBD2 (5 bases). The CDR3 is 12 amino acids. The germline V gene has CDR1 LNHNV and CDR2 YYDKDF (reference sequence). V lost 5 bases and J lost 7, with 9 bases in between. The CDR3 sequence: CATSSTTNEQFF. The DNA for the CDR3 is TGTGCCACCAGCTCGACTACGAATGAGCAGTTCTTC.

In DNA form, the CDR3 reads TGCAGTGCTCCGAACAGACAGCTTAACTATGGCTACACCTTC. This sequence encodes CSAPNRQLNYGYTF. The genes are TRBV20-1 and TRBJ1-2; a weak D match, TRBD1 (5 bases). Germline V gene lookup returns CDR1 DFQATT and CDR2 SNEGSKA (reference sequence). Trimming pared 5 bases from V and 1 base from J, leaving 14 bases between. This CDR3 spans 14 amino acids.

This clonotype appeared a single time. The V gene is TRBV5-6, the J gene TRBJ2-7, with D perhaps matching TRBD1 (5 bases). Germline CDR1 and CDR2: SGHDT and YYEEEE. Trimming took off 3 bases at V and 2 bases at J, with 15 bases between the two ends. The CDR3 loop spans 15 amino acids. The DNA for the CDR3 is TGTGCCAGCAGCTCCCAGCCCAGGGCCCCCTACGAGCAGTACTTC. Translated, it gives CASSSQPRAPYEQYF. Together with reference TRBV5-6 and TRBJ2-7, the CDR3 gives the full variable domain: DAGVTQSPTHLIKTRGQQVTLRCSPKSGHDTVSWYQQALGQGPQFIFQYYEEEERQRGNFPDRFSGHQFPNYSSELNVNALLLGDSALYLCASSSQPRAPYEQYFGPGTRLTVT.

The genes are TRBV29-1 and TRBJ2-1; D gene unclear. CDR1 is SQVTM and CDR2 is ANQGSEA in the germline V gene. The CDR3 contains 14 residues. V shed 7 bases and J shed 0 bases, with 13 bases lying between them. The CDR3 DNA follows: TGCAGCGCCTCAATCCTGAGCTCCTACAATGAGCAGTTCTTC. Its protein is CSASILSSYNEQFF.

This clonotype was recorded only once. The chain joins TRBV20-1 to TRBJ1-1, with D tentatively TRBD1 (5 bases). This CDR3 has 16 residues. The germline V and J ends were trimmed by 0 bases and 2 bases, with 16 bases remaining between them. Germline V CDR1 and CDR2: DFQATT, SNEGSKA (reference sequence). As DNA, the CDR3 is TGCAGTGCTAGAGAGAGCTCTTGGAGGGGAAACACTGAAGCTTTCTTT. Protein: CSARESSWRGNTEAFF.

The chain uses TRBV6-5 and TRBJ2-1, with a possible D match to TRBD2 (7 bases). This CDR3 has 16 amino acids. V lost 0 bases and J lost 2, with 11 bases in between. The germline CDR1 and CDR2 sequences are MNHEY and SVGAGI. CDR3 protein: CASSYSDGGPYNEQFF. The CDR3 coding sequence is TGTGCCAGCAGTTACTCGGACGGGGGGCCCTACAATGAGCAGTTCTTC.

This clonotype has just one count. The genes are TRBV20-1 and TRBJ2-7; weak D call: TRBD1 (6 bases). The CDR3 covers 15 residues. The V gene's germline CDR1 is DFQATT and CDR2 SNEGSKA (reference sequence). V gave up 0 bases and J gave up 3 bases, with 15 bases separating them. CDR3 sequence (DNA): TGCAGTGCTAGAGAACCCGGACAGCCAGGCTACGAGCAGTACTTC. It translates to CSAREPGQPGYEQYF.

The rearrangement links TRBV6-5 to TRBJ2-7; D is unresolved. V lost 1 base and J 9 bases, leaving 22 bases between the germline ends. Germline V gene lookup returns CDR1 MNHEY and CDR2 SVGAGI. The length of the CDR3 is 16 residues. The CDR3 coding sequence is TGTGCCAGCAGTTACTTCCAGACGTCCTACAGAGGTGTGCAGTACTTC. As protein: CASSYFQTSYRGVQYF.